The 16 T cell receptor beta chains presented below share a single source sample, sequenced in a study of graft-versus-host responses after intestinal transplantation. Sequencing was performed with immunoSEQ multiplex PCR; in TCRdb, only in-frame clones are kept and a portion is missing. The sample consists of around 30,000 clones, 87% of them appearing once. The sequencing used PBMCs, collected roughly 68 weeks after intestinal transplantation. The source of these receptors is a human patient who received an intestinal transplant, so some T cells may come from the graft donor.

In DNA, the CDR3 is TGTGCCAGCAGTAGGGCAGGACTCATCTACGAGCAGTACTTC. Translating gives CASSRAGLIYEQYF. The genes are TRBV27 and TRBJ2-7, with a possible D match to TRBD2 (5 bases). V was pared by 5 bases and J by 3 bases, with 14 bases between. In germline, CDR1 is MNHEY, CDR2 SMNVEV (reference sequence). The CDR3 loop spans 14 amino acids.

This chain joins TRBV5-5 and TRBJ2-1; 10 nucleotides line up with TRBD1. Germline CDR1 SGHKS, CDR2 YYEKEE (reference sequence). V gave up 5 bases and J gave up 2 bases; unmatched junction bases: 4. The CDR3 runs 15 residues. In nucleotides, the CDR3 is TGTGCCAGCAGTCAGGACAGGGGGGCCTACAATGAGCAGTTCTTC. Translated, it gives CASSQDRGAYNEQFF.

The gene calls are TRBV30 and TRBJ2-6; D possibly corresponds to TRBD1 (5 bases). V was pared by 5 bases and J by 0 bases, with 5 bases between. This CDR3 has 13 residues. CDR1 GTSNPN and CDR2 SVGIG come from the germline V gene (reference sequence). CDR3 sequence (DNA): TGTGCCTGGGACAGCTCTGGGGCCAACGTCCTGACTTTC. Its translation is CAWDSSGANVLTF. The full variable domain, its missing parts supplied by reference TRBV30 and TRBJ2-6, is SQTIHQWPATLVQPVGSPLSLECTVEGTSNPNLYWYRQAAGRGLQLLFYSVGIGQISSEVPQNLSASRPQDRQFILSSKKLLLSDSGFYLCAWDSSGANVLTFGAGSRLTVL.

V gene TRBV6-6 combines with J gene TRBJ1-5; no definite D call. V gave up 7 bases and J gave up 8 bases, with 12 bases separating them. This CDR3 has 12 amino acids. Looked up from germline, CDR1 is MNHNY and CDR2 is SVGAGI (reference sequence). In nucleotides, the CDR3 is TGTGCCAGCACCCGATCGAATGAGCCCCAGCATTTT. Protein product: CASTRSNEPQHF.

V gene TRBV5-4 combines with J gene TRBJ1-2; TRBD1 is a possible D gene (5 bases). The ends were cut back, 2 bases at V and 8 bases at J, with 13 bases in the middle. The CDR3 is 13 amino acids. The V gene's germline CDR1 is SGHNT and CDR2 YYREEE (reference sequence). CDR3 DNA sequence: TGTGCCAGCAGCTTCGATCTACCAGGGGGCTACACCTTC. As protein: CASSFDLPGGYTF.

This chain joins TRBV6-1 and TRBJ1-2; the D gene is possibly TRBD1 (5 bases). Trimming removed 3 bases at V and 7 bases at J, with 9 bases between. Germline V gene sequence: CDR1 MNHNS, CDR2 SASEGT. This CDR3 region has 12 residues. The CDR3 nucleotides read TGTGCCAGCAGTGAGGGAAGGGGTGGCTACACCTTC. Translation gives CASSEGRGGYTF.

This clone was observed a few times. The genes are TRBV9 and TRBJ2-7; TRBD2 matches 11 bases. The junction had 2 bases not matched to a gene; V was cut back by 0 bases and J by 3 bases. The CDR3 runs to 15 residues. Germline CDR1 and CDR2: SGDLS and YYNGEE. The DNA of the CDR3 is TGTGCCAGCAGCGTAGACACTAGCGGGAGCTACGAGCAGTACTTC. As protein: CASSVDTSGSYEQYF. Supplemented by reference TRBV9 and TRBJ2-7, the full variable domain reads DSGVTQTPKHLITATGQRVTLRCSPRSGDLSVYWYQQSLDQGLQFLIQYYNGEERAKGNILERFSAQQFPDLHSELNLSSLELGDSALYFCASSVDTSGSYEQYFGPGTRLTVT.

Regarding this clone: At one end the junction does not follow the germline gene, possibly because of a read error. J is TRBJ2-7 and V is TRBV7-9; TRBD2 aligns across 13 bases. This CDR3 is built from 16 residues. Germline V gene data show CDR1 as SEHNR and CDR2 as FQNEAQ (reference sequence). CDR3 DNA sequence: TGTGCCAGCACCTTAGGGACTAGCGGGGCACTCTACGAGCAGTACTTC. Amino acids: CASTLGTSGALYEQYF.

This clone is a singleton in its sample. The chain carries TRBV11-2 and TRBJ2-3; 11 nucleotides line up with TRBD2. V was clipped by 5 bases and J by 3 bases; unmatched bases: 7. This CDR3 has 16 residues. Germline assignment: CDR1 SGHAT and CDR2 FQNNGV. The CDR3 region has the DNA TGTGCCAGCAGCCTGACTAGCGGGGTGACAACAGATACGCAGTATTTT. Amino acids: CASSLTSGVTTDTQYF.

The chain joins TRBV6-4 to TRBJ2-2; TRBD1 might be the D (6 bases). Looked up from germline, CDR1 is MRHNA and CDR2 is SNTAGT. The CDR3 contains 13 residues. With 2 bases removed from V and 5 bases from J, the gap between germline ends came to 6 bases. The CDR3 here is CASSDTGTGELFF. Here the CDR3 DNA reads TGTGCCAGCAGTGACACAGGGACCGGGGAGCTGTTTTTT.

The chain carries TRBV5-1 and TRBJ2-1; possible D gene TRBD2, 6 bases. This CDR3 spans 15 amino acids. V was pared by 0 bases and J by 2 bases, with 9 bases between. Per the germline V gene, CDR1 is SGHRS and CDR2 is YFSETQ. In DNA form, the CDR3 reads TGCGCCAGCAGCTTGGTAGCGGTACCCTACAATGAGCAGTTCTTC. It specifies CASSLVAVPYNEQFF. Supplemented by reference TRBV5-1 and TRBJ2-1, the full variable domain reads KAGVTQTPRYLIKTRGQQVTLSCSPISGHRSVSWYQQTPGQGLQFLFEYFSETQRNKGNFPGRFSGRQFSNSRSEMNVSTLELGDSALYLCASSLVAVPYNEQFFGPGTRLTVL.

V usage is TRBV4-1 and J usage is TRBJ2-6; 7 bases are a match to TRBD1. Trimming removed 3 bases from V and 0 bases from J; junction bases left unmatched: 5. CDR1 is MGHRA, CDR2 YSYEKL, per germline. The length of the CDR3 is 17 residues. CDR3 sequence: CASSQKGQSSGANVLTF. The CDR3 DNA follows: TGCGCCAGCAGCCAGAAGGGACAGTCCTCTGGGGCCAACGTCCTGACTTTC.

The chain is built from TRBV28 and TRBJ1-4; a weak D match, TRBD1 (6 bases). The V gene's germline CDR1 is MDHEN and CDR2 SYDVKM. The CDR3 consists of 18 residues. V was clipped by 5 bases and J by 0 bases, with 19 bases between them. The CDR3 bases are TGTGCCAGCAGTGACCCTTACAGGGCTCCCCCAACTAATGAAAAACTGTTTTTT. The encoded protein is CASSDPYRAPPTNEKLFF.

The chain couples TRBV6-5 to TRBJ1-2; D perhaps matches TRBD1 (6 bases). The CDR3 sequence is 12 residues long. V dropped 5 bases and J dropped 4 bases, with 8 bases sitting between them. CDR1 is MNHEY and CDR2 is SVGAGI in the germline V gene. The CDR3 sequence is CASSNRVYGYTF. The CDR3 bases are TGTGCCAGCAGTAACAGGGTCTATGGCTACACCTTC.

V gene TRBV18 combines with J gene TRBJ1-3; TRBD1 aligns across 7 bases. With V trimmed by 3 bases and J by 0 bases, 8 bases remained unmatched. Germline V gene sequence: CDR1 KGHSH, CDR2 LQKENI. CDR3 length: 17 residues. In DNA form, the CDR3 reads TGTGCCAGCTCACCCCCCCGACAGGGCAACTCTGGAAACACCATATATTTT. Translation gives CASSPPRQGNSGNTIYF.

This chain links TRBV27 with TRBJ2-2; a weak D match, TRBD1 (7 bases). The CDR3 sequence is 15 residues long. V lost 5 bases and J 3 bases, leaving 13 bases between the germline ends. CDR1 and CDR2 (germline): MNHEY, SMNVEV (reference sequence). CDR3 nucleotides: TGTGCCAGCAGTGTACAGGGGACTTACACCGGGGAGCTGTTTTTT. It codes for CASSVQGTYTGELFF.